This T cell receptor (beta chain) was found in a study of blood T cell repertoires in COVID-19. The wider study: T cells, B-cell-depleted T cells, or PBMCs supplied cDNA or gDNA.

Assay used: immunoSEQ multiplex PCR; TCRdb lists only in-frame clones, some missing. The table has about 70,000 clones, around 75% seen once; the top ten hold about 21%. Germline V gene data show CDR1 as MNHEY and CDR2 as SVGAGI. The CDR3 extends over 15 amino acids. The germline V and J ends were trimmed by 7 bases and 3 bases, with 16 bases remaining between them. This sequence joins TRBV6-5 and TRBJ2-4; tentative D call: TRBD2 (7 bases). Sequenced material: peripheral blood. The sequence came from a man between 70 and 80 years old with acute or convalescent COVID-19. DNA for the CDR3: TGTGCCAGCATTGGTGCGGGGGCGGTCAAAAACATTCAGTACTTC. Protein sequence: CASIGAGAVKNIQYF.